Presented here are 21 T cell receptor beta chains from one specimen sequenced in a study of T cells in Graves' hyperthyroidism and ophthalmopathy. The CDR3 regions of TCR beta were amplified from RNA transcripts. A set of HTBI primers served as the primers for a first-round RT-PCR of the TCR CDR3. Each CDR3 protein is one row after TCRdb ran MiXCR on the multiplex PCR reads. The table shows 250,000 to 350,000 distinct CDR3 sequences, with approximately 15% occurring only once. The sample consisted of blood. These receptors were obtained from a woman aged 60 to 75 with Graves' ophthalmopathy.

This clonotype was detected ten times or more. J is TRBJ2-3 and V is TRBV5-1; D not certain. CDR1 and CDR2 (germline): SGHRS, YFSETQ. V was cut by 4 bases and J by 0 bases, with 9 bases left in between. CDR3 length: 14 residues. The CDR3 DNA reads TGCGCCAGCAGCCCGGTATCGAGCACAGATACGCAGTATTTT. This sequence encodes CASSPVSSTDTQYF. The full variable domain, its missing parts supplied by reference TRBV5-1 and TRBJ2-3, is KAGVTQTPRYLIKTRGQQVTLSCSPISGHRSVSWYQQTPGQGLQFLFEYFSETQRNKGNFPGRFSGRQFSNSRSEMNVSTLELGDSALYLCASSPVSSTDTQYFGPGTRLTVL.

The V call is TRBV24-1, the J call TRBJ2-1; D unclear. Germline V gene sequence: CDR1 KGHDR, CDR2 SFDVKD. Trimming took off 3 bases at V and 7 bases at J, with 6 bases between the two ends. CDR3 length: 12 amino acids. The CDR3 coding sequence is TGTGCCACCAGTGATAGGTGGAATGAGCAGTTCTTC. This sequence encodes CATSDRWNEQFF.

This clonotype showed up many times. The rearrangement links TRBV7-2 to TRBJ1-1; D possibly corresponds to TRBD1 (6 bases). The CDR3 spans 13 residues. Germline V gene lookup returns CDR1 SGHTA and CDR2 FQGNSA. Trimming shortened V by 3 bases and J by 4 bases, and 9 bases separated the two germline ends. CDR3 protein: CASSLGAPTEAFF. The CDR3 DNA reads as TGTGCCAGCAGCTTGGGGGCCCCCACTGAAGCTTTCTTT.

This clonotype was seen only a few times. The V and J genes are TRBV19 and TRBJ2-3; D may be TRBD2 (7 bases). The CDR3 extends over 15 amino acids. CDR1 and CDR2 (germline): LNHDA, SQIVND (reference sequence). The V end lost 3 bases, the J end lost 3 bases, and 13 bases lay between the germline ends. The CDR3 is CASSIRRGGTDTQYF. The CDR3, as DNA: TGTGCCAGTAGTATCCGCAGGGGAGGGACAGATACGCAGTATTTT.

V is TRBV2 and J is TRBJ1-4; 11 nucleotides align to TRBD1. V gave up 6 bases and J gave up 7 bases; unmatched junction bases: 1. Germline V gene data show CDR1 as SNHLY and CDR2 as FYNNEI. This CDR3 spans 13 amino acids. The CDR3 coding sequence is TGTGCCAGCAGAGGACAGGGGGCTGAAAAACTGTTTTTT. This translates into CASRGQGAEKLFF. The full variable domain, with the rest looked up from reference TRBV2 and TRBJ1-4, is EPEVTQTPSHQVTQMGQEVILRCVPISNHLYFYWYRQILGQKVEFLVSFYNNEISEKSEIFDDQFSVERPDGSNFTLKIRSTKLEDSAMYFCASRGQGAEKLFFGSGTQLSVL.

There are many counts of this clonotype. The rearrangement links TRBV30 to TRBJ1-5; 7 bases agree with TRBD1. CDR1 and CDR2 (germline): GTSNPN, SVGIG (reference sequence). V dropped 2 bases and J dropped 4; count of bases not matched to a gene: 2. The CDR3 is made up of 13 amino acids. The CDR3 loop is CAWSRDRNQPQHF. CDR3 coding DNA: TGTGCCTGGAGTAGGGACAGAAATCAGCCCCAGCATTTT.

The sample holds many counts of this clonotype. The rearrangement joins TRBV11-2 to TRBJ2-5, with 8 bases lining up with TRBD1. The CDR3 totals 17 residues. Germline-derived CDR1 and CDR2 are SGHAT and FQNNGV. V lost 6 bases to trimming and J lost 5 bases; unmatched junction nucleotides: 17. This CDR3 is CASSFRDRLSWGETQYF. CDR3 in DNA: TGTGCCAGCAGTTTCCGGGACAGGCTTTCGTGGGGGGAGACCCAGTACTTC. The variable domain in full, completed from reference TRBV11-2 and TRBJ2-5, reads EAGVAQSPRYKIIEKRQSVAFWCNPISGHATLYWYQQILGQGPKLLIQFQNNGVVDDSQLPKDRFSAERLKGVDSTLKIQPAKLEDSAVYLCASSFRDRLSWGETQYFGPGTRLLVL.

This clonotype was seen at least ten times. This chain links TRBV6-1 with TRBJ2-1; 11 bases fit TRBD2. Germline CDR1 is MNHNS and CDR2 is SASEGT. The V and J ends lost 6 bases and 6 bases, in that order; junction bases with no gene match: 13. The CDR3 spans 17 residues. CDR3 sequence: CASRPRGSGRVSNEQFF. For the CDR3, the DNA is TGTGCCAGCAGACCCCGAGGTAGCGGGAGGGTTAGCAATGAGCAGTTCTTC.

The rearrangement uses TRBV6-1 and TRBJ2-1; D could derive from TRBD1 or TRBD2 (5 bases each). Per the germline V gene, CDR1 is MNHNS and CDR2 is SASEGT. Between the trimmed V and J ends, which lost 6 bases and 6 bases, there was a span of 9 bases. This CDR3 spans 12 amino acids. CDR3 region: CASRGPGNEQFF. CDR3 nucleotide sequence: TGTGCCAGCAGGGGACCAGGCAATGAGCAGTTCTTC.

The chain uses TRBV20-1 and TRBJ1-5; D is ambiguous. This CDR3 region has 16 residues. Germline V gives CDR1 DFQATT, CDR2 SNEGSKA (reference sequence). Trimming cost V 0 bases and J 1 base, with 13 bases left between them. CDR3 bases: TGCAGTGCTAGAGACGCTCGGCTTTCGAGCAATCAGCCCCAGCATTTT. It is translated as CSARDARLSSNQPQHF.

V usage is TRBV3-2 and J usage is TRBJ2-7; TRBD1, the table's D call, lacks a check against the DNA. TRBV3-2 is noted as a pseudogene. The CDR3 totals 17 residues. CDR3 nucleotides: TGTGCCAGCAGCCAAGCTCAGGGGAGCGGGAGCCTCTACGAGCAGTACTTC. Protein: CASSQAQGSGSLYEQYF.

The chain links TRBV4-3 to TRBJ2-1; 7 positions agree with TRBD1. The CDR3 totals 14 residues. CDR1 is LGHNA and CDR2 is YSLEER in the germline V gene. The V segment lost 4 bases and the J segment 8 bases; nucleotides outside the gene matches: 8. CDR3 amino acids: CASSPGQLFDEQFF. The CDR3, as DNA: TGCGCCAGCAGCCCGGGACAGCTTTTCGATGAGCAGTTCTTC.

Remarks on this clonotype: Possible read error: a much larger clone is one base away. This CDR3 is CASSQEGHNEQFF. CDR3 bases: TGTGCCAGCAGCCAAGAGGGGCACAATGAGCAGTTCTTC. The V gene is TRBV14, the J gene TRBJ2-1, with D maybe TRBD1 (5 bases). The germline V gene encodes CDR1 SGHDN and CDR2 FVKESK. The CDR3 totals 13 residues. The V end was cut by 0 bases, the J end by 5 bases, with 5 bases between.

Ten or more counts support this clonotype. This rearrangement joins TRBV5-1 to TRBJ2-7; 7 bases line up with TRBD2. The CDR3 loop spans 14 amino acids. V was clipped by 4 bases and J by 7 bases; unmatched bases: 11. Per the germline V gene, CDR1 is SGHRS and CDR2 is YFSETQ. The CDR3 nucleotides are TGCGCCAGCAGCCCCCCCAGGGCGGGGGAAGAGCAGTACTTC. Translated, it gives CASSPPRAGEEQYF.

This chain connects TRBV18 to TRBJ1-4; the match to TRBD1 covers 9 bases. Germline V gene lookup returns CDR1 KGHSH and CDR2 LQKENI. Germline trimming cut 3 bases from V and 8 bases from J; bases unmatched to any gene: 10. The length of the CDR3 is 16 residues. This chain's CDR3 is CASSPRLGDRVEKLFF. The CDR3 coding sequence is TGTGCCAGCTCACCGAGGCTGGGGGACAGGGTCGAAAAACTGTTTTTT.

The sample holds a few counts of this clonotype. The V and J genes are TRBV29-1 and TRBJ2-7; D might be TRBD1 (5 bases). V lost 7 bases and J lost 2, with 15 bases in between. Germline V gene data show CDR1 as SQVTM and CDR2 as ANQGSEA. The CDR3 length is 13 residues. This CDR3 reads CSATQGVAYEQYF. The CDR3, as DNA: TGCAGCGCCACGCAAGGGGTTGCCTACGAGCAGTACTTC.

This clonotype was counted only a few times. This CDR3 reads CASSPSPTVTQETQYF. The CDR3 DNA follows: TGCGCCAGCAGCCCCAGCCCGACAGTAACCCAAGAGACCCAGTACTTC. The chain joins TRBV5-1 to TRBJ2-5; TRBD1 is a possible D gene (5 bases). V was clipped by 4 bases and J by 1 base, with 17 bases between them. Germline values: CDR1 SGHRS, CDR2 YFSETQ. The CDR3 runs 16 residues.

This rearrangement joins TRBV20-1 to TRBJ2-7; 13 bases line up with TRBD2. This CDR3 is 14 amino acids long. V gave up 3 bases and J gave up 3 bases; unmatched junction bases: 2. Per the germline V gene, CDR1 is DFQATT and CDR2 is SNEGSKA (reference sequence). The CDR3 nucleotides read TGCAGTGCTAGGGGGACTAGCGGGAACTACGAGCAGTACTTC. This translates into CSARGTSGNYEQYF.

This clonotype was seen a few times. This sequence joins TRBV12-3 or TRBV12-4 and TRBJ2-5; 8 bases are a match to TRBD1. V lost 6 bases, J lost 7 bases, and 10 bases stayed unmatched. The CDR3 totals 14 residues. CDR3 bases: TGTGCCAGCAGCCATGAGACAGGGGACGGGACCCAGTACTTC. Translating gives CASSHETGDGTQYF.

The gene calls are TRBV24-1 and TRBJ2-3; 8 bases align to TRBD2. The CDR3 totals 15 residues. Germline values: CDR1 KGHDR, CDR2 SFDVKD. Trimming removed 3 bases from V and 5 bases from J; junction bases left unmatched: 6. CDR3 in DNA: TGTGCCACCAGTGATACGGGAGGGCCAGGAGATACGCAGTATTTT. Protein product: CATSDTGGPGDTQYF.

Many counts were recorded for this clonotype. This sequence joins TRBV2 and TRBJ1-3; no firm D call. The CDR3 has 18 residues. The V end lost 5 bases, the J end lost 0 bases, and 20 bases lay between the germline ends. The germline V gene has CDR1 SNHLY and CDR2 FYNNEI. CDR3 in amino acids: CASSPSLTDVHSGNTIYF. The CDR3 nucleotides are TGTGCCAGCAGTCCCTCCCTCACGGACGTACACTCTGGAAACACCATATATTTT.